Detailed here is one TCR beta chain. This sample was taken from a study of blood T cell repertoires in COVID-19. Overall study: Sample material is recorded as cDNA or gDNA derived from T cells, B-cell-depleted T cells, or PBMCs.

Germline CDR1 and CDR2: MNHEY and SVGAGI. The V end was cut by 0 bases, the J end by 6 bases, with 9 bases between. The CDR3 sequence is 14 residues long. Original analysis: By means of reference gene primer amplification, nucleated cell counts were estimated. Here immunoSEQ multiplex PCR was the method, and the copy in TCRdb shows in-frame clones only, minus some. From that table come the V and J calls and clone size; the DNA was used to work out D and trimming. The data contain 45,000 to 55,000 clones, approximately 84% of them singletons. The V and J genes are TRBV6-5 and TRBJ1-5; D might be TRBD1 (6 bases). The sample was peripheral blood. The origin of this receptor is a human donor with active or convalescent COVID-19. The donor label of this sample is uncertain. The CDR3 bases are TGTGCCAGCAGTTACTCGGCAGGGGTTCAGCCCCAGCATTTT. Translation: CASSYSAGVQPQHF.